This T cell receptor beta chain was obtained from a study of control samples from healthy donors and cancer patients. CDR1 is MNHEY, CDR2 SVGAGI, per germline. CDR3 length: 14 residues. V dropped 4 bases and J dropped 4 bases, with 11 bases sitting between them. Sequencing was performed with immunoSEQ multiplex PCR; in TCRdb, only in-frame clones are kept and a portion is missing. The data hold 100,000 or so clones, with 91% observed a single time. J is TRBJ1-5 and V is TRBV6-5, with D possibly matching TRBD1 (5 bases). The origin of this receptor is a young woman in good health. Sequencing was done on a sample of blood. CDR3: CASSSGTVNQPQHF. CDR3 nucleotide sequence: TGTGCCAGCAGTTCTGGGACTGTGAATCAGCCCCAGCATTTT.